The present T cell receptor (beta chain) was sequenced within a study of blood T cell repertoires in COVID-19. Germline V gives CDR1 SGHDT, CDR2 YYEEEE. Between the trimmed V and J ends, which lost 2 bases and 7 bases, there was a span of 10 bases. The CDR3 is 12 residues long. Libraries were prepared by immunoSEQ multiplex PCR; TCRdb keeps only in-frame clonotypes and omits some of them. The repertoire holds about 58,000 clones, roughly nine tenths seen once, with roughly 7.7% in the top ten. Sequencing used peripheral blood. V and J are TRBV5-6 and TRBJ2-7, with D tentatively TRBD2 (6 bases). This receptor was identified in a woman aged 70-85 years with active COVID-19. CDR3 loop: CASSFGAGEQYF. CDR3 bases: TGTGCCAGCAGCTTCGGGGCGGGGGAGCAGTACTTC.